This T cell receptor beta chain emerged from a study of T cell responses to AZD1222 COVID-19 vaccine. Study-level background: Analyses pooled second doses at about 4 or about 12 weeks. Broader study findings: Just five or six AZD1222 recipients were seropositive at baseline. Vaccine-associated CD4 TCRs ranged over spike, dominating at 160-218 and 743-854. Scientists sampled the repertoires only once the peak T cell response had passed.

The table came from immunoSEQ multiplex PCR; TCRdb's copy has only in-frame clones and leaves some out. The sample records roughly 200,000 clones, around 88% being singletons. Note on this clone: What it recognizes is unknown.

The source of this sequence is an adult in good health. Specimen: peripheral blood, collected on day 0 of AZD1222 vaccination.

DNA for the CDR3: TGTGCCAGCAGCCCTGCCGGGACAGGGAACACTGAAGCTTTCTTT. Translating gives CASSPAGTGNTEAFF. The rearrangement uses TRBV4-2 and TRBJ1-1, with TRBD1 matching over 8 bases. This CDR3 contains 15 residues. Losses at the gene ends were 4 bases for V and 1 base for J; bases not matched to a gene: 5. The V gene's germline CDR1 is LGHNA and CDR2 YNFKEQ.